Below are 13 T cell receptor beta chains sequenced from a single sample in a study of blood T cells in healthy people across ages. Primed by a sample-barcoded 5' primer and a J-beta primer mix, a second PCR proceeded for about 7 to 11 cycles. Each CDR3 protein gets one entry after TCRdb re-called the 5' RACE reads with MiXCR. The repertoire holds 1.5 million to 2 million distinct CDR3 sequences, with approximately 28% as singletons. Sequencing was carried out using blood. These TCRs come from a woman under 40 in good health.

This clonotype was detected only a few times. The chain employs TRBV6-4 and TRBJ1-5; a weak D match, TRBD1 (5 bases). Per germline, CDR1 MRHNA and CDR2 SNTAGT. V was trimmed by 2 bases and J by 7 bases, leaving 9 bases between them. The CDR3 loop spans 13 amino acids. The chain's CDR3 is CASSDGQGQPQHF. CDR3 coding DNA: TGTGCCAGCAGTGACGGACAAGGACAGCCCCAGCATTTT.

This clonotype was counted at least ten times. The chain joins TRBV4-1 to TRBJ2-5; possible D gene TRBD2, 5 bases. Germline loops: CDR1 MGHRA, CDR2 YSYEKL. V lost 3 bases, J lost 3 bases, and 8 bases lay in between. The CDR3 covers 13 residues. The DNA of the CDR3 is TGCGCCAGCAGCCACCAAGCGGAAGAGACCCAGTACTTC. Translated: CASSHQAEETQYF.

The chain uses TRBV7-2 and TRBJ2-5; D might be TRBD2 (5 bases). V lost 5 bases, J lost 5 bases, and 12 bases lay in between. The length of the CDR3 is 13 residues. Germline CDR1 SGHTA, CDR2 FQGNSA. This CDR3 is CASSPYERETQYF. In nucleotides, the CDR3 is TGTGCCAGCAGCCCTTACGAGCGGGAGACCCAGTACTTC.

This clonotype was observed a handful of times. V is TRBV7-6 and J is TRBJ2-1; D is unclear. There are 16 residues in the CDR3. Germline V gene data show CDR1 as SGHVS and CDR2 as FNYEAQ. The V gene lost 0 bases and the J gene lost 4 bases, with 13 bases spanning the gap. The CDR3 DNA follows: TGTGCCAGCAGCTTAGCATCTCCGACCGTATACAATGAGCAGTTCTTC. Its translation: CASSLASPTVYNEQFF.

The chain uses TRBV7-2 and TRBJ1-6, with TRBD1 matching over 7 bases. This CDR3 region has 17 residues. Germline CDR1 and CDR2: SGHTA and FQGNSA. Trimming removed 4 bases from V and 9 bases from J; junction bases left unmatched: 15. In DNA form, the CDR3 reads TGTGCCAGCAGCTCTCGCCGCGGGACAGAGCGTAGTTCACCCCTCCACTTT. Residues: CASSSRRGTERSSPLHF.

This clonotype has at least ten counts. For the CDR3, the DNA is TGCGCCAGCAGCTGGGGGACAGGAGGAGAGACCCAGTACTTC. It encodes CASSWGTGGETQYF. V is TRBV5-1 and J is TRBJ2-5; TRBD1 aligns across 8 bases. The CDR3 is 14 amino acids. Germline lookup yields CDR1 SGHRS and CDR2 YFSETQ. With 3 bases clipped from V and 4 bases from J, the junction kept 5 bases outside the gene matches.

This clonotype was seen a few times. This rearrangement joins TRBV6-1 to TRBJ1-2, with 7 bases lining up with TRBD1. V shed 1 base, J shed 1 base, and the junction held 3 bases outside the gene matches. CDR1 MNHNS and CDR2 SASEGT come from the germline V gene. The CDR3 sequence is 15 residues long. In DNA form, the CDR3 reads TGTGCCAGCAGTGAAGGTCGACAGGGTAACTATGGCTACACCTTC. Encoded protein: CASSEGRQGNYGYTF.

The chain uses TRBV7-6 and TRBJ1-4; 9 bases agree with TRBD1. The germline gives CDR1 SGHVS, CDR2 FNYEAQ. V dropped 4 bases and J dropped 8; count of bases not matched to a gene: 11. This CDR3 has 16 amino acids. The DNA for the CDR3 is TGTGCCAGCAGCTCGGACAGGGGTCAACAGGGCGAAAAACTGTTTTTT. Translating gives CASSSDRGQQGEKLFF.

Comments on this clonotype: The junction shows a germline mismatch at one end, possibly a read error. V usage is TRBV2 and J usage is TRBJ2-1, with D possibly being TRBD2 (5 bases). CDR3 length: 13 residues. Germline CDR1 and CDR2: SNHLY and FYNNEI. The CDR3 loop reads CVSSERGYNEQFF. The CDR3 DNA sequence: TGTGTCAGCAGTGAACGGGGCTACAATGAGCAGTTCTTC. Full variable domain (missing parts from reference TRBV2 and TRBJ2-1): EPEVTQTPSHQVTQMGQEVILRCVPISNHLYFYWYRQILGQKVEFLVSFYNNEISEKSEIFDDQFSVERPDGSNFTLKIRSTKLEDSAMYFCVSSERGYNEQFFGPGTRLTVL.

The J gene is TRBJ1-1, the V gene TRBV7-2, with a weak D call TRBD1 (6 bases). The germline gives CDR1 SGHTA, CDR2 FQGNSA. Trimming cost V 3 bases and J 3 bases, with 8 bases left between them. The CDR3 totals 13 residues. The CDR3 coding sequence is TGTGCCAGCAGCTTCGCAGGGGACACTGAAGCTTTCTTT. Protein product: CASSFAGDTEAFF. The full variable domain, rest sourced from reference TRBV7-2 and TRBJ1-1, is GAGVSQSPSNKVTEKGKDVELRCDPISGHTALYWYRQSLGQGLEFLIYFQGNSAPDKSGLPSDRFSAERTGGSVSTLTIQRTQQEDSAVYLCASSFAGDTEAFFGQGTRLTVV.

Ten or more counts support this clonotype. The rearrangement joins TRBV5-5 to TRBJ1-2, with D possibly matching TRBD1 (5 bases). Trimming cost V 0 bases and J 5 bases, with 8 bases left between them. This CDR3 has 13 amino acids. Germline values: CDR1 SGHKS, CDR2 YYEKEE (reference sequence). CDR3 in amino acids: CASSLVGEYGYTF. CDR3 in DNA: TGTGCCAGCAGCTTGGTGGGGGAGTATGGCTACACCTTC.

The sample holds a few counts of this clonotype. The chain joins TRBV12-3 or TRBV12-4 to TRBJ2-2; D unresolved. The ends were cut back, 3 bases at V and 5 bases at J, with 7 bases in the middle. The CDR3 consists of 13 residues. DNA of the CDR3: TGTGCCAGCAGTTTGAGGTTTACCGGGGAGCTGTTTTTT. This sequence encodes CASSLRFTGELFF.

This clonotype appeared a few times. The chain joins TRBV11-2 to TRBJ2-1; no clear D. The germline V gene encodes CDR1 SGHAT and CDR2 FQNNGV. The CDR3 loop spans 11 amino acids. The germline V and J ends were trimmed by 3 bases and 9 bases, with 6 bases remaining between them. The CDR3 bases are TGTGCCAGCAGCTTTCAAGTTGAGCAGTTCTTC. This translates into CASSFQVEQFF.